This entry lists 7 T cell receptor beta chains sequenced from one sample in a study of monozygotic twins with inflammatory bowel disease. TCRdb re-called the 5' RACE reads; every CDR3 protein appears as one record, without DNA. The sample data list about 110,000 distinct CDR3 sequences. The specimen sequenced was blood. The source of these receptors is a human donor with ulcerative colitis or Crohn's disease, or a healthy co-twin of an affected twin (not recorded which).

This chain's CDR3 is CASSGEGLGQGLEQFF. The genes are TRBV5-1 and TRBJ2-1; the D call from TCRdb, TRBD1, cannot be confirmed without DNA. This CDR3 is 16 amino acids long. Germline V gives CDR1 SGHRS, CDR2 YFSETQ.

The chain carries TRBV12-3 or TRBV12-4 and TRBJ2-5; the D gene TCRdb calls, TRBD1, cannot be checked with no DNA. CDR3 length equals 14 residues. The CDR3 reads CASSLNQGWETQYF.

The V and J genes are TRBV5-1 and TRBJ2-1; TCRdb's D call of TRBD1 is untestable without DNA. Germline lookup yields CDR1 SGHRS and CDR2 YFSETQ. This CDR3 is 14 amino acids long. The CDR3 loop is CASSLSGGYNEQFF.

This rearrangement joins TRBV5-1 to TRBJ2-2. Germline CDR1 is SGHRS and CDR2 is YFSETQ. This CDR3 has 15 residues. CDR3 loop: CASSLLLQNTGELFF.

The chain employs TRBV12-3 or TRBV12-4 and TRBJ2-1; as DNA is missing, the TRBD2 call by TCRdb cannot be tested. This CDR3 contains 17 residues. The CDR3 spells CASSRLAGEGDYNEQFF.

The J gene is TRBJ2-7, the V gene TRBV5-4; TCRdb reports TRBD2, a call that lacks DNA to check it against. CDR1 SGHNT and CDR2 YYREEE come from the germline V gene (reference sequence). CDR3 length: 15 residues. This CDR3 reads CASSFERKVSYEQYF.

The rearrangement uses TRBV29-1 and TRBJ2-1; TCRdb picks TRBD1, but there is no DNA to check that call. CDR1 and CDR2 from the germline V gene are SQVTM and ANQGSEA. The CDR3 is 17 amino acids. CDR3 in amino acids: CSVVGTGASSSYNEQFF.